The subject of this entry is one T cell receptor (beta chain). The antigen remains undetermined. The same CDR3 arises from other DNA sequences in this sample as well. The assay was immunoSEQ multiplex PCR, and TCRdb's table has in-frame clones only and misses some. Of over 400,000 clones in the sample, less than 95% were seen once. Treatment in this sample: 19 received Ad26.COV2.S at low or high dose, single or two shots; 5 received placebo; per-sample allocation not given. Day 63 after the first injection of vaccine or placebo was the sampling time. Its platform was an Ad26 vector, and its expressed antigen was Wuhan-strain SARS-CoV-2 spike. From germline, CDR1 is SGDLS and CDR2 YYNGEE. The CDR3 has 11 amino acids. V shed 2 bases and J shed 3 bases, with 2 bases lying between them. This specimen belongs to a study of Ad26.COV2.S vaccination and SARS-CoV-2 variants. Overall study context: Each vaccinee took Ad26.COV2.S intramuscularly, once or twice 56 days apart.

Study observations and caveats: Possibly, TCR breadth and depth analyses underestimated total T cell responses.

The sample in question was peripheral blood, obtained in a trial of Ad26.COV2.S vaccine versus placebo. The chain links TRBV9 to TRBJ2-5; D is undetermined. This TCR was sampled from a person aged 18-65 years who received the Ad26.COV2.S COVID-19 vaccine or a placebo. In nucleotides, the CDR3 is TGTGCCAGCAGCGTTGAAGAGACCCAGTACTTC. Encoded protein: CASSVEETQYF. The complete variable domain, with remaining parts taken from reference TRBV9 and TRBJ2-5, reads DSGVTQTPKHLITATGQRVTLRCSPRSGDLSVYWYQQSLDQGLQFLIQYYNGEERAKGNILERFSAQQFPDLHSELNLSSLELGDSALYFCASSVEETQYFGPGTRLLVL.